This T cell receptor beta chain stems from a study of shared clonotypes between healthy human individuals. Study-wide points: Only a few donors were included, so the genetic and exposure-history diversity represented was limited. Naive CD4 clonotype sharing across a few donors was about 5%.

Remarks on this clone: What it binds is not known.

A CD45RA-negative memory subset and a CD45RA+ naive subset were separated from the CD4+ cells. As originally analysed: Without quality scores, immunoSEQ junctional reads could not be filtered like full-length reads. The assay was immunoSEQ multiplex PCR, and TCRdb's table has in-frame clones only and misses some. V and J calls and clone size are copied from that table; D and trimming were computed from the DNA. The data show fewer than 2.5 million clones, over 85% seen once. CDR1 and CDR2 (germline): SGHTA, FQGNSA. V gave up 4 bases and J gave up 2 bases, with 14 bases separating them. This CDR3 comprises 15 residues.

V is TRBV7-2 and J is TRBJ2-5, with D maybe TRBD1 (5 bases). Sequenced sample: naive CD4+ T cells from PBMCs. Described subset: CD45RA+ positively selected. This sequence was found in a young man in good health. Some clones in this sample may be carry-over from other donors' samples. The CDR3 loop is CASSSPPGWQETQYF. The CDR3 DNA sequence: TGTGCCAGCAGCTCCCCCCCAGGGTGGCAAGAGACCCAGTACTTC. The variable domain in full, with the rest retrieved from reference TRBV7-2 and TRBJ2-5, is GAGVSQSPSNKVTEKGKDVELRCDPISGHTALYWYRQSLGQGLEFLIYFQGNSAPDKSGLPSDRFSAERTGGSVSTLTIQRTQQEDSAVYLCASSSPPGWQETQYFGPGTRLLVL.